This T cell receptor beta chain was documented in a study of chemoradiotherapy in HPV16-positive cancers. Study-wide points: HPV-specific T cells were functionally defined from only a couple of HPV16-positive patients.

TCRdb's table, derived via immunoSEQ multiplex PCR, lists solely in-frame clones and lacks some. The sample lists about 35,000 clones; about nine tenths were seen once. The count of this clone is one. What it binds is not known. The CDR3 is made up of 15 amino acids. CDR1 and CDR2 (germline): SGHVS, FQNEAQ. Trimming removed 3 bases from V and 2 bases from J; junction bases left unmatched: 7. The sequences come from blood, collected from a patient who underwent chemoradiotherapy. The chain combines TRBV7-8 with TRBJ2-7; TRBD1 matches 7 bases. The receptor comes from a human donor with HPV-associated anogenital cancer. In DNA form, the CDR3 reads TGTGCCAGCAGCTTGGGGGACAGAACCCCCTACGAGCAGTACTTC. It yields the protein CASSLGDRTPYEQYF.